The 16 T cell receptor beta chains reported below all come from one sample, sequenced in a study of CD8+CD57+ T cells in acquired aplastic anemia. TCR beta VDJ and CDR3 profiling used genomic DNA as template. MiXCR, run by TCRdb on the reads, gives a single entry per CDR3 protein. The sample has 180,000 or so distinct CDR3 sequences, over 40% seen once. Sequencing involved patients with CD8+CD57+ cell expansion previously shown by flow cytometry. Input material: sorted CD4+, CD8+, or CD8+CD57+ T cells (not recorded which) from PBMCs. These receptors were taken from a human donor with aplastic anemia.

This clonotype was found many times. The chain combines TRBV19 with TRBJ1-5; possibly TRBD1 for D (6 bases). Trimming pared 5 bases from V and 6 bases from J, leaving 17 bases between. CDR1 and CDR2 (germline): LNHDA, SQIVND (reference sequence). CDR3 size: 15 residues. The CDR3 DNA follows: TGTGCCAGTAGTCCCCCTGGAGGGGGGGGTCAGCCCCAGCATTTT. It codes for CASSPPGGGGQPQHF. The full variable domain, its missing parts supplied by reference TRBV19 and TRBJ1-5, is DGGITQSPKYLFRKEGQNVTLSCEQNLNHDAMYWYRQDPGQGLRLIYYSQIVNDFQKGDIAEGYSVSREKKESFPLTVTSAQKNPTAFYLCASSPPGGGGQPQHFGDGTRLSIL.

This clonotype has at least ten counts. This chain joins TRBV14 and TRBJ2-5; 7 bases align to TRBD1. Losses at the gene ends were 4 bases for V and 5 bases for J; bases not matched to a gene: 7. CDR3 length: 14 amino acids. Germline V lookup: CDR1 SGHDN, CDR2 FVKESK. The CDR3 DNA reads TGTGCCAGCAGCCTCGGTTCCAGGGGGGAGACCCAGTACTTC. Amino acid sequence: CASSLGSRGETQYF.

CDR3 DNA sequence: TGCGCCAGCAGTGAACAGGGAAATAATTCACCCCTCCACTTT. Protein product: CASSEQGNNSPLHF. The chain carries TRBV10-2 and TRBJ1-6, with D tentatively TRBD1 (6 bases). This CDR3 is 14 amino acids long. V shed 3 bases and J shed 5 bases, with 8 bases lying between them. The germline CDR1 and CDR2 sequences are WSHSY and SAAADI.

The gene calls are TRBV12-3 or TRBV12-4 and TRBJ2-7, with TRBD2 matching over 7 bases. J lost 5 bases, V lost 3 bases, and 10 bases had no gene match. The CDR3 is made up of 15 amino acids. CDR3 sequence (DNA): TGTGCCAGCAGTTTGGAAGCGGGGTACCCCCACGAGCAGTACGTC. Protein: CASSLEAGYPHEQYV.

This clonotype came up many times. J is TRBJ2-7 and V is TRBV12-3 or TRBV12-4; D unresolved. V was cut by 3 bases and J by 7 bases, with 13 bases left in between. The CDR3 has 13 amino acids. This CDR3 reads CASSFRQAEEQYF. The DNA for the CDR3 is TGTGCCAGCAGTTTCCGGCAGGCGGAGGAGCAGTACTTC.

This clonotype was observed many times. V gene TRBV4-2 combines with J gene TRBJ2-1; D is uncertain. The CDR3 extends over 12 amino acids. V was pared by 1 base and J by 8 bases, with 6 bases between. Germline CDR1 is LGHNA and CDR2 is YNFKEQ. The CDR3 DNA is TGTGCCAGCAGCCAAGGGCTCGATGAGCAGTTCTTC. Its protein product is CASSQGLDEQFF.

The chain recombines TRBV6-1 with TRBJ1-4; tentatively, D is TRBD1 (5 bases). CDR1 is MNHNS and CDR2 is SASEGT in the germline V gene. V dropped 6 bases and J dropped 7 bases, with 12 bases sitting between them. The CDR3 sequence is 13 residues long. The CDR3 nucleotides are TGTGCCAGCAGAACGGGGCTGGGTGAAAAACTGTTTTTT. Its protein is CASRTGLGEKLFF.

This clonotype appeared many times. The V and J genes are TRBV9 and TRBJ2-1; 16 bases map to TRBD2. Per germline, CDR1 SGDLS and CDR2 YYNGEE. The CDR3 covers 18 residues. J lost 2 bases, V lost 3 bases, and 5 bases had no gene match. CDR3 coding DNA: TGTGCCAGCAGCGCCTCCGGGACTAGCGGGGGGGCCTACAATGAGCAGTTCTTC. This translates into CASSASGTSGGAYNEQFF.

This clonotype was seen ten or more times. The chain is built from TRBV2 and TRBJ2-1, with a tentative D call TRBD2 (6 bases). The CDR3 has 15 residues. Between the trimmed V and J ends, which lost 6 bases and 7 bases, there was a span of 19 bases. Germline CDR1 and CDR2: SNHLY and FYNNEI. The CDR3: CASSVGRGVRNEQFF. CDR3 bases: TGTGCCAGCAGCGTAGGTCGCGGGGTGAGGAATGAGCAGTTCTTC.

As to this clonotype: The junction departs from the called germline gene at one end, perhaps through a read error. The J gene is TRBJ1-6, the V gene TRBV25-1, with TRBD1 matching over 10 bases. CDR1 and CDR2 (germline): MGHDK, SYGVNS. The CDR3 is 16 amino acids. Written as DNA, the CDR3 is TGTGCCAGCGGTGAATCCCGGGACAGGGGTAATTCACCCCTCCACTTT. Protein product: CASGESRDRGNSPLHF. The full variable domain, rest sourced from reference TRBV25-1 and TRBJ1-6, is EADIYQTPRYLVIGTGKKITLECSQTMGHDKMYWYQQDPGMELHLIHYSYGVNSTEKGDLSSESTVSRIRTEHFPLTLESARPSHTSQYLCASGESRDRGNSPLHFGNGTRLTVT.

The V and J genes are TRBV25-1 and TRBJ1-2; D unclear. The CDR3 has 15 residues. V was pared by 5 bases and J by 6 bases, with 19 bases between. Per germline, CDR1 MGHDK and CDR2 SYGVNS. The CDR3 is CASSSRTTLNHGYTF. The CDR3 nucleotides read TGTGCCAGCAGTTCCCGAACAACACTCAACCATGGCTACACCTTC.

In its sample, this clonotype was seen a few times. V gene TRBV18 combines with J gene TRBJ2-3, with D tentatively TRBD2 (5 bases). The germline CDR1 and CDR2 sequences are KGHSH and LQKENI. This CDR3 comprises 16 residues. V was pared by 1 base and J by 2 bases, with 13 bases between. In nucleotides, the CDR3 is TGTGCCAGCTCACCACGAGCGGTATCAGCCACAGATACGCAGTATTTT. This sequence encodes CASSPRAVSATDTQYF.

CDR3 residues: CATSRAISGSHEQYF. The CDR3 DNA reads TGTGCCACCAGCAGAGCTATTAGCGGGAGCCACGAGCAGTACTTC. The chain combines TRBV15 with TRBJ2-7; 9 bases are a match to TRBD2. The CDR3 runs to 15 residues. V trimming: 1 base; J trimming: 5 bases; junction bases outside the gene matches: 6. Per the germline V gene, CDR1 is LNHNV and CDR2 is YYDKDF (reference sequence).

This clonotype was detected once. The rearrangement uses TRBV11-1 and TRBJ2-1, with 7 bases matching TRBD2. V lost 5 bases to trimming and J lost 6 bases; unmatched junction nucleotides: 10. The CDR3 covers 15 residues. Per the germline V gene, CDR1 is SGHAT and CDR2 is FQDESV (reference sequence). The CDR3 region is CASSASDSGRNEQFF. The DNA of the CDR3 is TGTGCCAGCAGCGCATCTGATAGCGGGCGCAATGAGCAGTTCTTC. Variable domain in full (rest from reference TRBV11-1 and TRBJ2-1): EAEVAQSPRYKITEKSQAVAFWCDPISGHATLYWYRQILGQGPELLVQFQDESVVDDSQLPKDRFSAERLKGVDSTLKIQPAELGDSAMYLCASSASDSGRNEQFFGPGTRLTVL.

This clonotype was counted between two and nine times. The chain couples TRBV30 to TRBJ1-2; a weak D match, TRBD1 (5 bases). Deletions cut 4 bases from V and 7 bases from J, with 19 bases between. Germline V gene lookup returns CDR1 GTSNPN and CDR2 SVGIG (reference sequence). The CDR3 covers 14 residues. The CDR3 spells CAWNLNYGGGGYTF. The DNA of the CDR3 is TGTGCCTGGAACTTAAATTACGGCGGGGGTGGCTACACCTTC.

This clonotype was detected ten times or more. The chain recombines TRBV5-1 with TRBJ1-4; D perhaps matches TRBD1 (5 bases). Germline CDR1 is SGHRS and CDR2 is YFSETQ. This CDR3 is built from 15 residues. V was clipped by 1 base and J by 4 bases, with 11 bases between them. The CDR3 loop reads CASSLFGGDNEKLFF. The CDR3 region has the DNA TGCGCCAGCAGCTTGTTTGGAGGGGATAATGAAAAACTGTTTTTT.